Listed here is a single T cell receptor beta chain. Using immunoSEQ multiplex PCR, the repertoire was profiled, and TCRdb retains in-frame clones only, with some absent. The data contain about 31,000 clones, just over 90% of them singletons. Trimming stripped 2 bases from V and 2 bases from J, with 10 bases between. The CDR3 has 15 residues. Germline loops: CDR1 MNHEY, CDR2 SVGAGI. This sample is part of a study of T cell changes during pregnancy in multiple sclerosis. The sample consisted of CD8+ T cells from peripheral blood mononuclear cells, taken in the second trimester of pregnancy. The clonotype was recovered from a female donor with multiple sclerosis, enrolled in a pregnancy study. J is TRBJ1-5 and V is TRBV6-5; D is possibly TRBD1 (6 bases). CDR3 coding DNA: TGTGCCAGCAGTTACGGACAGTTTGGCAATCAGCCCCAGCATTTT. Protein: CASSYGQFGNQPQHF.